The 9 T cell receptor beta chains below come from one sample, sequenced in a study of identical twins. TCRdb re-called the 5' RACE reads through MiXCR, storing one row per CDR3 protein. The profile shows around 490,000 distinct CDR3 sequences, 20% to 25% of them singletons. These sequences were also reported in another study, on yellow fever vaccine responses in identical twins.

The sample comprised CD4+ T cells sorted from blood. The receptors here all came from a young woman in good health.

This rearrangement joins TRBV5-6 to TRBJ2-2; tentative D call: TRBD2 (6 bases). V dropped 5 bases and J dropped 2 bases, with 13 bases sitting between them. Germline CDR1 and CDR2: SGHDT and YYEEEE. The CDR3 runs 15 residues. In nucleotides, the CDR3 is TGTGCCAGCAGAGTGGGGGGAGTTAACACCGGGGAGCTGTTTTTT. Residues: CASRVGGVNTGELFF.

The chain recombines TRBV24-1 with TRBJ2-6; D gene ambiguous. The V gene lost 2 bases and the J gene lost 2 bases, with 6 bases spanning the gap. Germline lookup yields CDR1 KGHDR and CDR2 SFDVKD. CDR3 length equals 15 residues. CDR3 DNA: TGTGCCACCAGTGATTCTGGGGCTGGGGCCAACGTCCTGACTTTC. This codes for CATSDSGAGANVLTF.

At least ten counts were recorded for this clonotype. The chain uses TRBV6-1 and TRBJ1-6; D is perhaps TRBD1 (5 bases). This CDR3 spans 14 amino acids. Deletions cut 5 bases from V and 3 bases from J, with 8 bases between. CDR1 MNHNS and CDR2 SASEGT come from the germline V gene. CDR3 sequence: CASSRGNYNSPLHF. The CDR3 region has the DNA TGTGCCAGCAGTAGGGGCAACTATAATTCACCCCTCCACTTT.

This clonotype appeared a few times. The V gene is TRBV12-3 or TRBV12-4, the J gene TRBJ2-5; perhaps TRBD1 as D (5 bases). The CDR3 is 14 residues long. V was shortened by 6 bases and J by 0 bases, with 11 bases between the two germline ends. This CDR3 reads CASSYRSNQETQYF. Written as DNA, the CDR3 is TGTGCCAGCAGCTACAGGAGCAACCAAGAGACCCAGTACTTC.

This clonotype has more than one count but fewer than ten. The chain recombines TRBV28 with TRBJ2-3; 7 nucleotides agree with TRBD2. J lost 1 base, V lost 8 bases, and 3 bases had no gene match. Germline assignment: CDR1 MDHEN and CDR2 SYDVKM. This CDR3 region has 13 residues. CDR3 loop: CASRTRGTDTQYF. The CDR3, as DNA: TGTGCCAGCCGGACTAGGGGCACAGATACGCAGTATTTT. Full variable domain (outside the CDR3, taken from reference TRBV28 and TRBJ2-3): DVKVTQSSRYLVKRTGEKVFLECVQDMDHENMFWYRQDPGLGLRLIYFSYDVKMKEKGDIPEGYSVSREKKERFSLILESASTNQTSMYLCASRTRGTDTQYFGPGTRLTVL.

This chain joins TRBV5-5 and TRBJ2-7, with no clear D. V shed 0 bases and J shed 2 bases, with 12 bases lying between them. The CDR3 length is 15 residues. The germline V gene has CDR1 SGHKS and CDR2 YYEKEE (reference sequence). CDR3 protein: CASSLGGSTPYEQYF. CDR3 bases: TGTGCCAGCAGCTTGGGGGGATCTACCCCCTACGAGCAGTACTTC.

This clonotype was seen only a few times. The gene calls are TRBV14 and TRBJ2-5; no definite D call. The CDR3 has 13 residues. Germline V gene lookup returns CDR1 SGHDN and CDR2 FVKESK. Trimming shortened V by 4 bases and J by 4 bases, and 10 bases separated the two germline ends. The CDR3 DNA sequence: TGTGCCAGCAGCCGACGAGACGTAGAGACCCAGTACTTC. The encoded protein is CASSRRDVETQYF. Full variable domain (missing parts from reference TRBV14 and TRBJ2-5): EAGVTQFPSHSVIEKGQTVTLRCDPISGHDNLYWYRRVMGKEIKFLLHFVKESKQDESGMPNNRFLAERTGGTYSTLKVQPAELEDSGVYFCASSRRDVETQYFGPGTRLLVL.

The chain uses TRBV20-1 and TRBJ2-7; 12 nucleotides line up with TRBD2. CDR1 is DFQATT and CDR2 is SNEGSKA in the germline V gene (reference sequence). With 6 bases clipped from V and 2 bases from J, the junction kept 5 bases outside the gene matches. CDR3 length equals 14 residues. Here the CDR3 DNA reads TGCAGTGCCCTGGGACTAGCGGGCCCCTACGAGCAGTACTTC. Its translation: CSALGLAGPYEQYF.

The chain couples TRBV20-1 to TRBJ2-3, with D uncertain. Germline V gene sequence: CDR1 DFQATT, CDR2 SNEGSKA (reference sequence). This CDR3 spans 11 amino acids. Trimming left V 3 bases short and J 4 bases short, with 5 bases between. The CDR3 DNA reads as TGCAGTGCTAGTGTTGCAGATACGCAGTATTTT. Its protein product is CSASVADTQYF.